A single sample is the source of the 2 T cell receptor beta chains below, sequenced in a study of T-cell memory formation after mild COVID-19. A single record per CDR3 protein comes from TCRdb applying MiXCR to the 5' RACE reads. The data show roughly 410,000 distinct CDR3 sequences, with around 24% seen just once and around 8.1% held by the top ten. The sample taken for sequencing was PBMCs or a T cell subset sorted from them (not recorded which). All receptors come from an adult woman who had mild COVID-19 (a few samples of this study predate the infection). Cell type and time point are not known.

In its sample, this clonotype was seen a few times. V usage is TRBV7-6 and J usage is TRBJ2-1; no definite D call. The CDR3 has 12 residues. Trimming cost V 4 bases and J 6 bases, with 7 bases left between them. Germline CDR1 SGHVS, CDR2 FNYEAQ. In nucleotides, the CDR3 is TGTGCCAGCAGCTCCGCCTTCAATGAGCAGTTCTTC. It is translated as CASSSAFNEQFF.

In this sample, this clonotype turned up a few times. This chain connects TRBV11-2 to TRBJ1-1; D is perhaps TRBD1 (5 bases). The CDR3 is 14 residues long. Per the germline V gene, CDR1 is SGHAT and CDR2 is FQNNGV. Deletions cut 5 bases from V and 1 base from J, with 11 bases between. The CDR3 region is CASSPLTANTEAFF. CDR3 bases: TGTGCCAGCAGCCCTCTGACAGCGAACACTGAAGCTTTCTTT.